Sequencing of this T cell receptor beta chain was carried out in a study of control samples from healthy donors and cancer patients. The protocol was immunoSEQ multiplex PCR, while the TCRdb copy is restricted to in-frame clones and leaves out a portion. The data contain about 47,000 clones, roughly 80% of them singletons. The CDR3 is made up of 16 amino acids. V gave up 1 base and J gave up 0 bases, with 10 bases separating them. Germline CDR1 LGHDT, CDR2 YNNKEL (reference sequence). The chain has TRBV3-1 (or the pseudogene TRBV3-2) and TRBJ1-3, with a tentative D call TRBD1 (5 bases). This receptor was obtained from a man aged 70 or older in good health. Sequenced sample: blood. This CDR3 reads CASSQGDPRSGNTIYF. CDR3 bases: TGTGCCAGCAGCCAAGGGGACCCCCGCTCTGGAAACACCATATATTTT.